The sequence of this TCR beta chain was determined in a study of identical twins. Overall study results and limits: Abundant beta clonotypes from cord blood had fewer insertions, unlike memory repertoires, which showed none.

TCRdb re-called the 5' RACE reads with MiXCR, one entry per CDR3 protein. The sample carries around 1.7 million distinct CDR3 sequences, about 32% recorded once. This clonotype was detected a few times. As yet, its antigen is unknown. The V gene lost 0 bases and the J gene lost 3 bases, with 12 bases spanning the gap. Germline V gene data show CDR1 as LNHNV and CDR2 as YYDKDF (reference sequence). The CDR3 covers 16 residues. This sequence joins TRBV15 and TRBJ1-5; D gene uncertain. Sequencing used cord blood. The sequence was obtained from a newborn girl in good health. Here the CDR3 reads CATSRDLGFSNQPQHF. In DNA, the CDR3 is TGTGCCACCAGCAGAGATCTTGGGTTCTCCAATCAGCCCCAGCATTTT.